The 29 T cell receptor beta chains listed next were all sequenced from one sample in a study of patients and donors after allogeneic stem cell transplantation. In TCRdb, the RT-PCR reads were re-called with MiXCR into one record per CDR3 protein. The sample includes about 76,000 distinct CDR3 sequences, 26% of them seen just once. Sequencing was carried out using blood, either unsorted or a sorted T cell fraction (not recorded which). The origin of the receptors is a human donor who was either an allogeneic HSCT recipient or a stem cell or donor lymphocyte infusion donor (not recorded which). It is not recorded whose cells these are; they may come from a transplant donor.

V usage is TRBV7-9 and J usage is TRBJ1-6, with a tentative D call TRBD1 (6 bases). V lost 5 bases, J lost 15 bases, and 14 bases lay in between. The CDR3 is 12 amino acids. Germline CDR1 is SEHNR and CDR2 is FQNEAQ (reference sequence). The CDR3 sequence: CASSPGGQRLHF. CDR3 coding DNA: TGTGCCAGCAGCCCGGGGGGACAACGCCTCCACTTT.

The chain uses TRBV10-3 and TRBJ1-3; unclear D gene. The CDR3 length is 14 residues. Germline loops: CDR1 ENHRY, CDR2 SYGVKD. V lost 2 bases and J 0 bases, leaving 5 bases between the germline ends. CDR3 amino acids: CAISEPRSGNTIYF. The CDR3 bases are TGTGCCATCAGTGAGCCCCGCTCTGGAAACACCATATATTTT.

Many counts were recorded for this clonotype. The V call is TRBV20-1, the J call TRBJ2-7; possible D gene TRBD1, 6 bases. Trimming removed 1 base at V and 0 bases at J, with 19 bases between. CDR1 and CDR2 (germline): DFQATT, SNEGSKA (reference sequence). This CDR3 is built from 17 residues. CDR3 loop: CSARVTKSGTHSYEQYF. The CDR3 nucleotides read TGCAGTGCTAGAGTTACCAAATCCGGGACACACTCCTACGAGCAGTACTTC.

The chain recombines TRBV20-1 with TRBJ2-2; D uncertain. V was cut by 6 bases and J by 0 bases, with 8 bases left in between. Germline-derived CDR1 and CDR2 are DFQATT and SNEGSKA (reference sequence). The CDR3 sequence is 13 residues long. The CDR3 DNA follows: TGCAGTGCCATACGACCGAACACCGGGGAGCTGTTTTTT. Amino acid sequence: CSAIRPNTGELFF.

This clonotype occurred a few times. The chain has TRBV5-1 and TRBJ1-6; D perhaps matches TRBD1 (5 bases). CDR3 length equals 15 residues. The V end was cut by 3 bases, the J end by 7 bases, with 14 bases between. CDR1 and CDR2 (germline): SGHRS, YFSETQ. The CDR3 bases are TGCGCCAGCAGCTCATCCCGGGGCGTCAATTCACCCCTCCACTTT. It codes for CASSSSRGVNSPLHF. Full variable domain (missing parts from reference TRBV5-1 and TRBJ1-6): KAGVTQTPRYLIKTRGQQVTLSCSPISGHRSVSWYQQTPGQGLQFLFEYFSETQRNKGNFPGRFSGRQFSNSRSEMNVSTLELGDSALYLCASSSSRGVNSPLHFGNGTRLTVT.

In nucleotides, the CDR3 is TGTGCCACCAGCAGTTATTTTAGCGGGGGGGCCGAAGAGACCCAGTACTTC. Amino acids: CATSSYFSGGAEETQYF. The rearrangement joins TRBV15 to TRBJ2-5; 11 bases are a match to TRBD2. CDR1 and CDR2 from the germline V gene are LNHNV and YYDKDF (reference sequence). With V trimmed by 3 bases and J by 3 bases, 9 bases remained unmatched. The CDR3 extends over 17 amino acids.

The gene calls are TRBV20-1 and TRBJ2-7, with D possibly matching TRBD1 (5 bases). The germline gives CDR1 DFQATT, CDR2 SNEGSKA (reference sequence). V was cut by 5 bases and J by 0 bases, with 8 bases left in between. The CDR3 contains 12 residues. The CDR3 DNA is TGCAGTGCTTTGGACATCTCCTACGAGCAGTACTTC. Amino acids: CSALDISYEQYF.

This clonotype has more than one count but fewer than ten. The V and J genes are TRBV20-1 and TRBJ2-7, with D hard to call. The CDR3 contains 13 residues. Germline lookup yields CDR1 DFQATT and CDR2 SNEGSKA (reference sequence). V gave up 1 base and J gave up 0 bases, with 7 bases separating them. The CDR3 DNA is TGCAGTGCTAGAGTCCAGAGCTCCTACGAGCAGTACTTC. It specifies CSARVQSSYEQYF.

This chain links TRBV7-3 with TRBJ2-5; TRBD2 is a possible D gene (5 bases). This CDR3 has 13 amino acids. V dropped 5 bases and J dropped 7 bases, with 14 bases sitting between them. Germline V CDR1 and CDR2: SGHTA, FQGTGA. This CDR3 is CASSVNSRGTQYF. Written as DNA, the CDR3 is TGTGCCAGCAGCGTCAATTCCCGGGGGACCCAGTACTTC.

The chain has TRBV20-1 and TRBJ1-2; D unclear. Germline CDR1 DFQATT, CDR2 SNEGSKA (reference sequence). Trimming left V 1 base short and J 4 bases short, with 13 bases between. This CDR3 has 14 amino acids. CDR3 sequence reads: CSARVPASGYGYTF. DNA of the CDR3: TGCAGTGCTAGAGTTCCAGCGTCGGGCTATGGCTACACCTTC.

This clonotype was recorded a few times. This chain connects TRBV20-1 to TRBJ2-5; 14 positions match TRBD2. Per germline, CDR1 DFQATT and CDR2 SNEGSKA (reference sequence). J lost 5 bases, V lost 5 bases, and 4 bases had no gene match. The CDR3 totals 14 residues. This CDR3 is CSAGGLAGVETQYF. The CDR3 region has the DNA TGCAGTGCTGGGGGACTAGCGGGAGTTGAGACCCAGTACTTC.

The table lists this clonotype with a few counts. This rearrangement joins TRBV5-6 to TRBJ2-1, with 10 nucleotides matching TRBD2. The CDR3 totals 17 residues. V shed 0 bases and J 5 bases; nucleotides not matched to a gene: 8. The V gene's germline CDR1 is SGHDT and CDR2 YYEEEE. CDR3 nucleotide sequence: TGTGCCAGCAGCTTGGCCCCAGGGACTAGCGCTAACAATGAGCAGTTCTTC. Its protein is CASSLAPGTSANNEQFF.

In this sample, this clonotype turned up a few times. CDR3 in amino acids: CASSEGIGGEKLFF. The CDR3 bases are TGTGCCAGCAGTGAAGGAATAGGGGGTGAAAAACTGTTTTTT. The chain employs TRBV6-1 and TRBJ1-4, with a tentative D call TRBD1 (6 bases). The germline CDR1 and CDR2 sequences are MNHNS and SASEGT. The CDR3 covers 14 residues. Deletions cut 1 base from V and 7 bases from J, with 10 bases between.

The CDR3 spells CASSSPSSGEQFF. For the CDR3, the DNA is TGTGCCAGCAGCTCCCCCTCGTCGGGTGAGCAGTTCTTC. The chain is built from TRBV7-3 and TRBJ2-1; D unresolved. The CDR3 extends over 13 amino acids. The V gene lost 4 bases and the J gene lost 9 bases, with 13 bases spanning the gap. Looked up from germline, CDR1 is SGHTA and CDR2 is FQGTGA. The complete variable domain, with remaining parts taken from reference TRBV7-3 and TRBJ2-1, reads GAGVSQTPSNKVTEKGKYVELRCDPISGHTALYWYRQSLGQGPEFLIYFQGTGAADDSGLPNDRFFAVRPEGSVSTLKIQRTERGDSAVYLCASSSPSSGEQFFGPGTRLTVL.

A few counts support this clonotype. The rearrangement uses TRBV4-3 and TRBJ2-3; either TRBD1 or TRBD2 may fit D (5 bases each). The germline gives CDR1 LGHNA, CDR2 YSLEER. The CDR3 is 17 residues long. Trimming cost V 2 bases and J 5 bases, with 20 bases left between them. CDR3 sequence: CASSQTPGPVMGDTQYF. The DNA for the CDR3 is TGCGCCAGCAGCCAAACCCCGGGGCCTGTTATGGGAGATACGCAGTATTTT.

The J gene is TRBJ2-3, the V gene TRBV9, with 7 positions matching TRBD2. The CDR3 extends over 17 amino acids. Germline values: CDR1 SGDLS, CDR2 YYNGEE. Trimming cost V 1 base and J 4 bases; bases outside gene matches: 12. CDR3 bases: TGTGCCAGCAGCGTAAAGAATAGCGGGTGGTGGGCAGATACGCAGTATTTT. It specifies CASSVKNSGWWADTQYF.

The chain couples TRBV5-1 to TRBJ2-7, with a possible D match to TRBD1 (6 bases). The germline gives CDR1 SGHRS, CDR2 YFSETQ. Trimming took off 4 bases at V and 0 bases at J, with 11 bases between the two ends. CDR3 length equals 14 residues. CDR3 sequence: CASSGEQGSYEQYF. The CDR3, as DNA: TGCGCCAGCAGCGGCGAACAGGGCTCCTACGAGCAGTACTTC.

This chain connects TRBV25-1 to TRBJ2-5; no reliable D call. The germline V gene has CDR1 MGHDK and CDR2 SYGVNS. The CDR3 loop spans 11 amino acids. V lost 3 bases to trimming and J lost 5 bases, with 4 bases between them. The CDR3 spells CASSDRETQYF. The CDR3 region has the DNA TGTGCCAGCAGTGACCGGGAGACCCAGTACTTC.

V is TRBV5-1 and J is TRBJ2-1; TRBD2 matches 13 bases. After removal of 3 bases from V and 9 bases from J, the junction contained 6 bases not matched to a gene. Germline V gene lookup returns CDR1 SGHRS and CDR2 YFSETQ. CDR3 length: 15 residues. CDR3 sequence: CASSSTSGRIREQFF. The CDR3 nucleotides are TGCGCCAGCAGCTCGACTAGCGGGAGGATTCGTGAGCAGTTCTTC.

This clonotype was seen a handful of times. The V call is TRBV28, the J call TRBJ1-6; 10 positions agree with TRBD1. CDR1 MDHEN and CDR2 SYDVKM come from the germline V gene. The ends lost 5 bases at V and 10 bases at J; junction bases unmatched: 8. The CDR3 length is 15 residues. CDR3 protein: CASSPTGDRGSPLHF. CDR3 DNA sequence: TGTGCCAGCAGTCCAACCGGGGACAGGGGCTCACCCCTCCACTTT. The variable domain in full, with the rest retrieved from reference TRBV28 and TRBJ1-6, is DVKVTQSSRYLVKRTGEKVFLECVQDMDHENMFWYRQDPGLGLRLIYFSYDVKMKEKGDIPEGYSVSREKKERFSLILESASTNQTSMYLCASSPTGDRGSPLHFGNGTRLTVT.

This clonotype occurred a few times. This chain connects TRBV5-1 to TRBJ1-5; unclear D gene. This CDR3 spans 14 amino acids. The germline CDR1 and CDR2 sequences are SGHRS and YFSETQ. The V gene lost 2 bases and the J gene lost 0 bases, with 6 bases spanning the gap. CDR3 region: CASSFGDSNQPQHF. The CDR3 DNA reads as TGCGCCAGCAGCTTTGGGGATAGCAATCAGCCCCAGCATTTT.

The rearrangement uses TRBV4-1 and TRBJ1-1; 8 bases match TRBD1. Trimming at V came to 4 bases and at J to 6 bases, leaving 7 bases not matched to a gene. This CDR3 is 14 amino acids long. Germline V gene sequence: CDR1 MGHRA, CDR2 YSYEKL. CDR3 amino acids: CASSPGQGSSEAFF. CDR3 DNA: TGCGCCAGCAGCCCCGGACAGGGATCGTCTGAAGCTTTCTTT.

This clonotype has a handful of counts. J is TRBJ1-5 and V is TRBV29-1; D gene uncertain. Deletions cut 6 bases from V and 7 bases from J, with 10 bases between. The germline CDR1 and CDR2 sequences are SQVTM and ANQGSEA. This CDR3 spans 11 amino acids. CDR3 sequence reads: CSVRRRQPQHF. CDR3 nucleotides: TGCAGCGTGCGGCGGCGGCAGCCCCAGCATTTT. The full variable domain, with the rest looked up from reference TRBV29-1 and TRBJ1-5, is SAVISQKPSRDICQRGTSLTIQCQVDSQVTMMFWYRQQPGQSLTLIATANQGSEATYESGFVIDKFPISRPNLTFSTLTVSNMSPEDSSIYLCSVRRRQPQHFGDGTRLSIL.

This chain connects TRBV9 to TRBJ2-7; D remains ambiguous. The CDR3 spans 17 residues. Trimming stripped 4 bases from V and 5 bases from J, with 25 bases between. Per the germline V gene, CDR1 is SGDLS and CDR2 is YYNGEE. CDR3 coding DNA: TGTGCCAGCAGCCCCCACATTAATCCACTGGGCCCCCACGAGCAGTACTTC. It encodes CASSPHINPLGPHEQYF.

This clonotype was seen only a few times. V usage is TRBV18 and J usage is TRBJ1-1; no clear D. The CDR3 sequence is 13 residues long. The V end lost 2 bases, the J end lost 8 bases, and 12 bases lay between the germline ends. The germline CDR1 and CDR2 sequences are KGHSH and LQKENI. DNA of the CDR3: TGTGCCAGCTCACCAGGGGAGGGAACCGAAGCTTTCTTT. Its translation: CASSPGEGTEAFF.

This clonotype was observed a few times. The genes are TRBV25-1 and TRBJ2-3; D is possibly TRBD1 (5 bases). Trimming removed 0 bases at V and 10 bases at J, with 11 bases between. There are 13 residues in the CDR3. Germline CDR1 reads MGHDK; CDR2 reads SYGVNS. DNA of the CDR3: TGTGCCAGCAGTGAATATGTCAGGGAAGCGCAGTATTTT. This gives the protein CASSEYVREAQYF. Filled out from reference TRBV25-1 and TRBJ2-3, the complete variable domain reads EADIYQTPRYLVIGTGKKITLECSQTMGHDKMYWYQQDPGMELHLIHYSYGVNSTEKGDLSSESTVSRIRTEHFPLTLESARPSHTSQYLCASSEYVREAQYFGPGTRLTVL.

The gene calls are TRBV5-1 and TRBJ2-7; 16 positions agree with TRBD2. The CDR3 totals 15 residues. Germline-derived CDR1 and CDR2 are SGHRS and YFSETQ. Germline trimming cut 3 bases from V and 5 bases from J; bases unmatched to any gene: 2. For the CDR3, the DNA is TGCGCCAGCAGCTGGGGGACTAGCGGGAGGGACGAGCAGTACTTC. Its translation: CASSWGTSGRDEQYF.

J is TRBJ2-3 and V is TRBV7-2; D is perhaps TRBD1 or TRBD2 (5 bases each). From germline, CDR1 is SGHTA and CDR2 FQGNSA. The CDR3 sequence is 16 residues long. V shed 5 bases and J shed 2 bases, with 17 bases lying between them. The CDR3 reads CASSPRGADVTDTQYF. As DNA, the CDR3 is TGTGCCAGCAGCCCAAGGGGAGCAGATGTCACAGATACGCAGTATTTT. The complete variable domain, with remaining parts taken from reference TRBV7-2 and TRBJ2-3, reads GAGVSQSPSNKVTEKGKDVELRCDPISGHTALYWYRQSLGQGLEFLIYFQGNSAPDKSGLPSDRFSAERTGGSVSTLTIQRTQQEDSAVYLCASSPRGADVTDTQYFGPGTRLTVL.

V and J are TRBV20-1 and TRBJ2-1, with a possible D match to TRBD2 (5 bases). Germline V CDR1 and CDR2: DFQATT, SNEGSKA (reference sequence). CDR3 length equals 13 residues. The V end lost 6 bases, the J end lost 9 bases, and 18 bases lay between the germline ends. For the CDR3, the DNA is TGCAGTGCAGCGGACGCCCTCTATTTTGAGCAGTTCTTC. Protein: CSAADALYFEQFF.